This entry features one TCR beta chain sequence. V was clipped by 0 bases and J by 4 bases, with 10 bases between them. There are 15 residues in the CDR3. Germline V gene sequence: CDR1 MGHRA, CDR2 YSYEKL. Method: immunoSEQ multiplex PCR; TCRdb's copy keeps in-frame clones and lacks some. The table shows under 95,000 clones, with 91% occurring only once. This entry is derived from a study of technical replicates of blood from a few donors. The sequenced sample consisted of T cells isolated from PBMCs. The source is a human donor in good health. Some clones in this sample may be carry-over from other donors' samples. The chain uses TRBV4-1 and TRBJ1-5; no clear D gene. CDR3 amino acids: CASSQEDMANQPQHF. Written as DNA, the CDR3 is TGCGCCAGCAGCCAAGAAGACATGGCGAATCAGCCCCAGCATTTT.